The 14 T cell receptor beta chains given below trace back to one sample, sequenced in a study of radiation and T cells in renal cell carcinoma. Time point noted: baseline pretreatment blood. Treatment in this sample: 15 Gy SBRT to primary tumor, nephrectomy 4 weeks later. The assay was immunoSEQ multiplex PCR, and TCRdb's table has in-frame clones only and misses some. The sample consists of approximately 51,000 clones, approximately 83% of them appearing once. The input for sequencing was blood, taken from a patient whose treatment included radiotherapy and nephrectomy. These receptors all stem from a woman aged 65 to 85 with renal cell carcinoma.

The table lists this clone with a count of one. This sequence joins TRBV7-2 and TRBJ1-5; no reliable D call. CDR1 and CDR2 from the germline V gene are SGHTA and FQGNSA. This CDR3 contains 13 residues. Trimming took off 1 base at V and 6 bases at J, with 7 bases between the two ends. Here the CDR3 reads CASSLEGSQPQHF. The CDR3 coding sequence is TGTGCCAGCAGCTTAGAGGGATCTCAGCCCCAGCATTTT.

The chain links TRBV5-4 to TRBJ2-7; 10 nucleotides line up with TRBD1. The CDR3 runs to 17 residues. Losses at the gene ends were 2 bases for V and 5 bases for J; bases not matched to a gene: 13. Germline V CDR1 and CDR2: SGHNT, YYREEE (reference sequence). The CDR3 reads CASSFGQGGYAVDEQYF. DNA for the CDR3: TGTGCCAGCAGCTTCGGACAGGGGGGCTATGCAGTGGACGAGCAGTACTTC.

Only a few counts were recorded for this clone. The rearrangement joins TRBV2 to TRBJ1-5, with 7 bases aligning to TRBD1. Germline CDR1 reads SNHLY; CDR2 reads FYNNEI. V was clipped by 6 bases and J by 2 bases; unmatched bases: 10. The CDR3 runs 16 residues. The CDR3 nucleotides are TGTGCCAGCAGACCGCACAGGGGTCGCGGCAATCAGCCCCAGCATTTT. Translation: CASRPHRGRGNQPQHF.

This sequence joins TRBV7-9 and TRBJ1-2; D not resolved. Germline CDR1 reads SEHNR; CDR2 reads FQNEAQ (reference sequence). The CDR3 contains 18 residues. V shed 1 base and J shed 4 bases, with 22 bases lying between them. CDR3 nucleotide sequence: TGTGCCAGCAGCTTAGGTCCCCTGGGAGGGAGACTACTCTATGGCTACACCTTC. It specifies CASSLGPLGGRLLYGYTF.

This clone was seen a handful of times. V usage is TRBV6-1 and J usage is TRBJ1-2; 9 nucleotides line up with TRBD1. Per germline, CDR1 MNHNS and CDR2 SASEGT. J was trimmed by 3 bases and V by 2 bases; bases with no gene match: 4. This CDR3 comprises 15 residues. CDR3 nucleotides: TGTGCCAGCAGTGAAACCGGGACAGGGCACTATGGCTACACCTTC. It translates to CASSETGTGHYGYTF.

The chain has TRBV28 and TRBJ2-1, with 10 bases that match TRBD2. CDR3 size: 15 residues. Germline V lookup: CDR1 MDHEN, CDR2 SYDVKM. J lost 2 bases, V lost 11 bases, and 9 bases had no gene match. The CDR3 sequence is CAASERGGPYNEQFF. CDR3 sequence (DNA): TGTGCCGCCAGCGAGCGGGGGGGTCCCTACAATGAGCAGTTCTTC.

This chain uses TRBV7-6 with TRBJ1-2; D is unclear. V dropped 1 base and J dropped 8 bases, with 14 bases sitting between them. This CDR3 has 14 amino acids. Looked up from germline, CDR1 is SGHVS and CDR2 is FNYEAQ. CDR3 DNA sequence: TGTGCCAGCAGCTTAGGGTCGGCGGGTTCAGGCTACACCTTC. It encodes CASSLGSAGSGYTF.

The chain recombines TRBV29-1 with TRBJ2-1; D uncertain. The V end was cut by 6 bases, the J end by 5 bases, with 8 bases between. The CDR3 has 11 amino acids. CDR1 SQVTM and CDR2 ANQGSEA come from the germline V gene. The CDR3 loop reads CSVYGNNEQFF. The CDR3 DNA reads TGCAGCGTGTACGGTAACAATGAGCAGTTCTTC.

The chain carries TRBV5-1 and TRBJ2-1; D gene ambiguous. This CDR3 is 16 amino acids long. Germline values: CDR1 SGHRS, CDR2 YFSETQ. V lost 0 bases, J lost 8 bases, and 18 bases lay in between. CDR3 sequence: CASSLAAPAEQDEQFF. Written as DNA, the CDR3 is TGCGCCAGCAGCTTGGCCGCTCCGGCCGAGCAGGATGAGCAGTTCTTC.

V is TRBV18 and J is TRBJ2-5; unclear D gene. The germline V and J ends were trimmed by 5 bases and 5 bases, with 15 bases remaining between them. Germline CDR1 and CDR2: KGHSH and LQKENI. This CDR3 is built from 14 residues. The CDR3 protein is CASSASETSETQYF. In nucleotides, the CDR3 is TGTGCCAGCTCAGCGAGCGAGACATCGGAGACCCAGTACTTC.

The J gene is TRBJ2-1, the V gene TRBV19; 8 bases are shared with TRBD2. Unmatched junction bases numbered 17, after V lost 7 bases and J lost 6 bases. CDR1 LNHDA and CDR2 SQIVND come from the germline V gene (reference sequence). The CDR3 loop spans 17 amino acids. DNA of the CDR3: TGTGCCAGTAATCCGGTAGCGGGAAGGTCGACGGGCAATGAGCAGTTCTTC. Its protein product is CASNPVAGRSTGNEQFF.

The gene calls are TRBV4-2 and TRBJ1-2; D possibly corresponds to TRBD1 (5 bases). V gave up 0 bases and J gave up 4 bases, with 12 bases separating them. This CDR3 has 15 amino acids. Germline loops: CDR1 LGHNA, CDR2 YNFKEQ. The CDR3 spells CASSQDRGDLYGYTF. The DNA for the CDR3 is TGTGCCAGCAGCCAAGATCGGGGGGACCTCTATGGCTACACCTTC.

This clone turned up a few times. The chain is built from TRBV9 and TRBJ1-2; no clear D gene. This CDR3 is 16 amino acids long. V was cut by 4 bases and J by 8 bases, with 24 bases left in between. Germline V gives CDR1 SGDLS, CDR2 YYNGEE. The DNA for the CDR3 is TGTGCCAGCAGCCCCGGGGTCTCTCTGAGTCCTCGGGGCTACACCTTC. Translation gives CASSPGVSLSPRGYTF.

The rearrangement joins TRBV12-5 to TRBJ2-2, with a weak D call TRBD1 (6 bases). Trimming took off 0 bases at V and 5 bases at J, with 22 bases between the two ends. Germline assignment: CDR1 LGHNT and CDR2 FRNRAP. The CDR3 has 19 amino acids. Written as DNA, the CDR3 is TGTGCTAGTGGTTTGGTACCCCGGGGTAACAGGGTACAGACCGGGGAGCTGTTTTTT. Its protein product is CASGLVPRGNRVQTGELFF. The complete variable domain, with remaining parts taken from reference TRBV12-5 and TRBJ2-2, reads DARVTQTPRHKVTEMGQEVTMRCQPILGHNTVFWYRQTMMQGLELLAYFRNRAPLDDSGMPKDRFSAEMPDATLATLKIQPSEPRDSAVYFCASGLVPRGNRVQTGELFFGEGSRLTVL.